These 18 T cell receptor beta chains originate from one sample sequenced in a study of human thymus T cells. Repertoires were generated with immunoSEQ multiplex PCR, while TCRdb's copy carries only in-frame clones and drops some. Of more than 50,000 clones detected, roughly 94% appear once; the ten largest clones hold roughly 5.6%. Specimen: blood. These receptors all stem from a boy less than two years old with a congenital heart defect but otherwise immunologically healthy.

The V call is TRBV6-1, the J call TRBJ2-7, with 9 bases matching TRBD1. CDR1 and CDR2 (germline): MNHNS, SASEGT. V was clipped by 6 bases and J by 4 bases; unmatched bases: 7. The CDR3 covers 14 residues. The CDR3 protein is CASRAGQGTYEQYF. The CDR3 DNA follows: TGTGCCAGCAGGGCGGGACAGGGAACTTACGAGCAGTACTTC.

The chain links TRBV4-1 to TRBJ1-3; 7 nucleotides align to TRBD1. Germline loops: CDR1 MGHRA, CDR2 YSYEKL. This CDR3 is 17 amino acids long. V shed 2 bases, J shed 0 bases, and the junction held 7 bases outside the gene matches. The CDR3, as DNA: TGCGCCAGCAGCCAACCTTCGACAGGGCGCTCTGGAAACACCATATATTTT. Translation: CASSQPSTGRSGNTIYF.

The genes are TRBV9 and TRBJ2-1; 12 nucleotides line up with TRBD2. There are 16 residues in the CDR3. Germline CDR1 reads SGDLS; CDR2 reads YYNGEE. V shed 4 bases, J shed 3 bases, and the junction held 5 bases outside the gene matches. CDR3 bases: TGTGCCAGCAGCCCCCGACTAGCGGGGGTCTACAATGAGCAGTTCTTC. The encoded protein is CASSPRLAGVYNEQFF.

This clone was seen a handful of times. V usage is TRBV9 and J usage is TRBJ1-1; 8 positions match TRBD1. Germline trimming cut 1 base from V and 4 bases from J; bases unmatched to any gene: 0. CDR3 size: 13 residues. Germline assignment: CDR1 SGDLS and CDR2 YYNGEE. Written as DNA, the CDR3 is TGTGCCAGCAGCGTACAGGGGGCCACTGAAGCTTTCTTT. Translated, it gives CASSVQGATEAFF. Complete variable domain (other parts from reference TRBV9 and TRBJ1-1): DSGVTQTPKHLITATGQRVTLRCSPRSGDLSVYWYQQSLDQGLQFLIQYYNGEERAKGNILERFSAQQFPDLHSELNLSSLELGDSALYFCASSVQGATEAFFGQGTRLTVV.

The CDR3 bases are TGCGCCACGAGCCCGGGGGCCCCCAATGAGCAGTTCTTC. The encoded protein is CATSPGAPNEQFF. J is TRBJ2-1 and V is TRBV5-1, with D perhaps matching TRBD1 or TRBD2 (6 bases each). The CDR3 loop spans 13 amino acids. Germline CDR1 is SGHRS and CDR2 is YFSETQ. Trimming took off 9 bases at V and 6 bases at J, with 16 bases between the two ends.

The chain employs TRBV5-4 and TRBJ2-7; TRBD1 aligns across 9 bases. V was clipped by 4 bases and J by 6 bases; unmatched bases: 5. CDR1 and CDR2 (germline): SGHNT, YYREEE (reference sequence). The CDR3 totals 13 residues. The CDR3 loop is CASSRGQGSEQYF. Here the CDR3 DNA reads TGTGCCAGCAGCAGGGGACAGGGATCCGAGCAGTACTTC.

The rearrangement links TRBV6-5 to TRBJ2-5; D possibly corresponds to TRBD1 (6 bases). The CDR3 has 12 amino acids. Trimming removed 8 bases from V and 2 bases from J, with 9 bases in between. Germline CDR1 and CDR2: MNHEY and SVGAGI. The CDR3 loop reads CASSTGQETQYF. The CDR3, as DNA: TGTGCCAGCTCGACAGGTCAAGAGACCCAGTACTTC.

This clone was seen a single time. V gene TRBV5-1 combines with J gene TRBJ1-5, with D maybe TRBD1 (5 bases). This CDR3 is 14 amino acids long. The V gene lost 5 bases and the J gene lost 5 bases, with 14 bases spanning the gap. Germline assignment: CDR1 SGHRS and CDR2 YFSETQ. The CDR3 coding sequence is TGCGCCAGCAGTATCAGGGCGGGAGATCAGCCCCAGCATTTT. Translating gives CASSIRAGDQPQHF.

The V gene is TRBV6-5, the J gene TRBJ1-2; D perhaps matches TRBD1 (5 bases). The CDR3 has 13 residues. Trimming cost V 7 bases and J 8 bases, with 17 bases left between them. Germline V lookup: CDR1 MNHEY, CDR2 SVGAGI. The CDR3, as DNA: TGTGCCAGCAACGGGCTTGAGGGGCGAGGCTACACCTTC. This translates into CASNGLEGRGYTF.

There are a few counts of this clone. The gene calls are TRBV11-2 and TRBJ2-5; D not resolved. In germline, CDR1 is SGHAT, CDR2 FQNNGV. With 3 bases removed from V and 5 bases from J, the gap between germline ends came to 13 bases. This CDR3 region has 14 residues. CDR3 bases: TGTGCCAGCAGCTTGAACAGTATGTCGGAGACCCAGTACTTC. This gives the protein CASSLNSMSETQYF.

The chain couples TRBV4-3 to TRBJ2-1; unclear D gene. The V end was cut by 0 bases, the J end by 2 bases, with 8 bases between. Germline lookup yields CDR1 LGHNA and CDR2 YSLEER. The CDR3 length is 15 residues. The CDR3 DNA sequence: TGCGCCAGCAGCCAAGATACGCAGACCTACAATGAGCAGTTCTTC. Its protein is CASSQDTQTYNEQFF.

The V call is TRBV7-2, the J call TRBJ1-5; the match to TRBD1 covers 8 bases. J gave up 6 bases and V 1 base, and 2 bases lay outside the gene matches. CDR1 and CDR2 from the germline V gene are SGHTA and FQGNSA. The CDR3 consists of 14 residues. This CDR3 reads CASSLVQGAQPQHF. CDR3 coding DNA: TGTGCCAGCAGCTTAGTGCAGGGGGCTCAGCCCCAGCATTTT.

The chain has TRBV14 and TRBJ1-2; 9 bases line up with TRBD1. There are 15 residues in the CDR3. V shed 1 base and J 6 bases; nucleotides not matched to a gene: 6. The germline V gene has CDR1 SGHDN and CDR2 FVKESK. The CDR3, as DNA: TGTGCCAGCAGCCAAGGGAAAAACAGGGGGCATGGCTACACCTTC. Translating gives CASSQGKNRGHGYTF. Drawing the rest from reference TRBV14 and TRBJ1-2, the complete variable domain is EAGVTQFPSHSVIEKGQTVTLRCDPISGHDNLYWYRRVMGKEIKFLLHFVKESKQDESGMPNNRFLAERTGGTYSTLKVQPAELEDSGVYFCASSQGKNRGHGYTFGSGTRLTVV.

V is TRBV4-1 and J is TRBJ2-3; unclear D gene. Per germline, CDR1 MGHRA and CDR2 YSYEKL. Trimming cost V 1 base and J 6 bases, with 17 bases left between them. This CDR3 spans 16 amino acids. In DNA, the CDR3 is TGCGCCAGCAGCCAAGTGGTAGACTTTCGTGGGGATACGCAGTATTTT. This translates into CASSQVVDFRGDTQYF.

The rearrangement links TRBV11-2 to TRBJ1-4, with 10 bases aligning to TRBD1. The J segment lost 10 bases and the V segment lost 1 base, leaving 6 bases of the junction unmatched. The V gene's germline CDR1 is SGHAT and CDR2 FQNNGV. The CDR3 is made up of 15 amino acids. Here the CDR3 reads CASSLVRDRGGKLFF. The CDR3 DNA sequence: TGTGCCAGCAGCTTAGTCCGGGACAGGGGTGGAAAACTGTTTTTT.

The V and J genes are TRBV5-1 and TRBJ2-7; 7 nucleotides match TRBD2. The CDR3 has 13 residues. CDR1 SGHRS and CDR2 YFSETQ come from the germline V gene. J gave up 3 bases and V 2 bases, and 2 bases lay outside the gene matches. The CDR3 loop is CASSFLAGYEQYF. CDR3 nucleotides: TGCGCCAGCAGCTTCTTAGCGGGCTACGAGCAGTACTTC.

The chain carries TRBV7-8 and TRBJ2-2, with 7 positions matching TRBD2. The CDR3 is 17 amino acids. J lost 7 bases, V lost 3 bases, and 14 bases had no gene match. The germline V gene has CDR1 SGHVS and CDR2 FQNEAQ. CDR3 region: CASSFRLAVLGGGELFF. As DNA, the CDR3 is TGTGCCAGCAGCTTTAGGCTAGCGGTTTTGGGGGGCGGGGAGCTGTTTTTT.

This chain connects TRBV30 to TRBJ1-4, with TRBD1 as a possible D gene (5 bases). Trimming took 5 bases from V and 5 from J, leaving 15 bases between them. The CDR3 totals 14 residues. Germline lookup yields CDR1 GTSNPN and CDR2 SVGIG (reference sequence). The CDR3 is CAWGSRAMNEKLFF. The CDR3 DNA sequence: TGTGCCTGGGGATCCAGGGCTATGAATGAAAAACTGTTTTTT.